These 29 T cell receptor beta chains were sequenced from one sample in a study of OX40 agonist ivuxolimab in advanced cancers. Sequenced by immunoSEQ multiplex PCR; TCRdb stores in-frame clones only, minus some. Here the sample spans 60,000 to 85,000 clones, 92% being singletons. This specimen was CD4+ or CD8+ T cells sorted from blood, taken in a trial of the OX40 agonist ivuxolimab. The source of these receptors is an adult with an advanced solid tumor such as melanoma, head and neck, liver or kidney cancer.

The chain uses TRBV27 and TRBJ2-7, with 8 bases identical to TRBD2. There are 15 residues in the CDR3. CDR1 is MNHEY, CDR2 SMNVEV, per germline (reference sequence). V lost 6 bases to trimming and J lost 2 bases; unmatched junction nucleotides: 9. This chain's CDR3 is CASSLQGLDTYEQYF. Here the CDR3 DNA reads TGTGCCAGCAGCCTGCAGGGACTAGACACCTACGAGCAGTACTTC.

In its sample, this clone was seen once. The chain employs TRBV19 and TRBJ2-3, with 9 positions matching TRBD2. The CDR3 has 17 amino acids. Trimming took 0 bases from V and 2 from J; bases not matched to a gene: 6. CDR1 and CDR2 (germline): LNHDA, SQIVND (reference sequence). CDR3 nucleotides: TGTGCCAGTAGTATAGATCTAACTAGCGGGCCCACAGATACGCAGTATTTT. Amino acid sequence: CASSIDLTSGPTDTQYF.

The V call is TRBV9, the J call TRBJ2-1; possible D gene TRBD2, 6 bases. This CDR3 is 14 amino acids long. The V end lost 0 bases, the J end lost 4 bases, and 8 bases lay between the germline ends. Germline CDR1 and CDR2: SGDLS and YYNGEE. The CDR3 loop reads CASSVERVYNEQFF. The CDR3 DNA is TGTGCCAGCAGCGTAGAGCGGGTGTACAATGAGCAGTTCTTC.

CDR3 in DNA: TGTGCCAGCAGCTGGACAGGGGGCAGTGGAAACACCATATATTTT. Translated: CASSWTGGSGNTIYF. The chain has TRBV5-5 and TRBJ1-3; the match to TRBD1 covers 11 bases. Unmatched junction bases numbered 2, after V lost 3 bases and J lost 3 bases. The CDR3 contains 15 residues. Germline CDR1 is SGHKS and CDR2 is YYEKEE (reference sequence).

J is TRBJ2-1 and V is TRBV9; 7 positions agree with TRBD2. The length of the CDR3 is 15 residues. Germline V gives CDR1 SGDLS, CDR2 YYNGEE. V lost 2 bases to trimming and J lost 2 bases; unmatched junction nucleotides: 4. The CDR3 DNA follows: TGTGCCAGCAGCGTGGGGGGGACCACCTACAATGAGCAGTTCTTC. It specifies CASSVGGTTYNEQFF.

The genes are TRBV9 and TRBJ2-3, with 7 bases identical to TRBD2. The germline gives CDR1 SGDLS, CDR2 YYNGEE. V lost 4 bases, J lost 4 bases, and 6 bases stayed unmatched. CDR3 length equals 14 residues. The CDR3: CASSSWGGPDTQYF. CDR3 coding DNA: TGTGCCAGCAGCTCATGGGGGGGTCCAGATACGCAGTATTTT.

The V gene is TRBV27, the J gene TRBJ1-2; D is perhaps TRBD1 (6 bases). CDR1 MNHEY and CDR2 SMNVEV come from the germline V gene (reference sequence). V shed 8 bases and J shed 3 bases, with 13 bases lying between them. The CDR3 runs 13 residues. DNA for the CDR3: TGTGCCAGCGGACTACAGGGATACTATGGCTACACCTTC. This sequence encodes CASGLQGYYGYTF.

In DNA form, the CDR3 reads TGCGCCAGCAGCCAAGAAACTGTAACTAATGAAAAACTGTTTTTT. Translated, it gives CASSQETVTNEKLFF. The rearrangement uses TRBV4-3 and TRBJ1-4; D remains ambiguous. Germline CDR1 LGHNA, CDR2 YSLEER. Trimming pared 0 bases from V and 1 base from J, leaving 6 bases between. This CDR3 contains 15 residues.

In nucleotides, the CDR3 is TGTGCCAGCAGCTATGGACTAGCGACCAGAGGGGAGACCCAGTACTTC. Amino acids: CASSYGLATRGETQYF. The chain joins TRBV7-9 to TRBJ2-5, with 9 nucleotides matching TRBD2. This CDR3 is built from 16 residues. Losses at the gene ends were 4 bases for V and 5 bases for J; bases not matched to a gene: 11. Germline CDR1 reads SEHNR; CDR2 reads FQNEAQ (reference sequence).

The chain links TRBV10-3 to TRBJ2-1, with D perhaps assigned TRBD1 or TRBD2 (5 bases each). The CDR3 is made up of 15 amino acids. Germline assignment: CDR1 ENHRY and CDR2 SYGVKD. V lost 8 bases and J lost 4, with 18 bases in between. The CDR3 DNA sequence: TGTGCCATCGGAGACAGTAGTAGGAGGTACAATGAGCAGTTCTTC. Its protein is CAIGDSSRRYNEQFF.

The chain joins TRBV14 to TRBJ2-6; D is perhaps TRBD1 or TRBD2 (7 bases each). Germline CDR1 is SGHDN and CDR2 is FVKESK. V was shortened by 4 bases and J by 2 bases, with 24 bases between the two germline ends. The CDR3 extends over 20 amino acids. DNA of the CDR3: TGTGCCAGCAGCCCTCCTGGGCGGGACAGCGGGGCGGCTGGGGCCAACGTCCTGACTTTC. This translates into CASSPPGRDSGAAGANVLTF.

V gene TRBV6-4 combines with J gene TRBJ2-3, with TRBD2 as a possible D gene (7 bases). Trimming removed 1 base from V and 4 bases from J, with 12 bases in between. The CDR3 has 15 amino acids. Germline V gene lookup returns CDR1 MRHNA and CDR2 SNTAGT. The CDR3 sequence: CASSDLAGAADTQYF. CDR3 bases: TGTGCCAGCAGTGACTTGGCGGGGGCCGCAGATACGCAGTATTTT.

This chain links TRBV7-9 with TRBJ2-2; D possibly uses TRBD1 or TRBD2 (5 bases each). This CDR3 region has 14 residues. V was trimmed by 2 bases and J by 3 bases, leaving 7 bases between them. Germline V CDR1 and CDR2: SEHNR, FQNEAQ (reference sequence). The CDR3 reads CASSLRGDTGELFF. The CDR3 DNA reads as TGTGCCAGCAGCTTAAGGGGAGACACCGGGGAGCTGTTTTTT.

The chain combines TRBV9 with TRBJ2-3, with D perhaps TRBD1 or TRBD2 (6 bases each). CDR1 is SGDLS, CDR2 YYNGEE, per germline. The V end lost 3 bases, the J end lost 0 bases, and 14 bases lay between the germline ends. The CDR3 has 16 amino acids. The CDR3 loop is CASSEEGGPSTDTQYF. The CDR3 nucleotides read TGTGCCAGCAGCGAAGAGGGGGGACCTAGCACAGATACGCAGTATTTT.

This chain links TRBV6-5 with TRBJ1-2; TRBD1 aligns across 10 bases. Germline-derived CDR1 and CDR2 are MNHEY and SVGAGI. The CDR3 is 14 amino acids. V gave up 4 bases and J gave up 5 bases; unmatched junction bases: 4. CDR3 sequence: CASSLTGGAYGYTF. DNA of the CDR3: TGTGCCAGCAGTTTGACAGGGGGCGCATATGGCTACACCTTC.

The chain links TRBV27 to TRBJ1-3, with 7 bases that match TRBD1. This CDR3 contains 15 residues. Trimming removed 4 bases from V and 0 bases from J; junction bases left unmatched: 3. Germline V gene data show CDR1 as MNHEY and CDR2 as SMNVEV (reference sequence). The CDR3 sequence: CASSSGTVSGNTIYF. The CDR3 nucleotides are TGTGCCAGCAGTTCAGGGACAGTCTCTGGAAACACCATATATTTT.

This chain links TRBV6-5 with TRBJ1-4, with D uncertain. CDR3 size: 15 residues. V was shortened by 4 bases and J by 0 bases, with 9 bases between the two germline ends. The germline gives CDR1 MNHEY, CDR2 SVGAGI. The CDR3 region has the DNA TGTGCCAGCAGTTTAGCCGGGACAACTAATGAAAAACTGTTTTTT. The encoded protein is CASSLAGTTNEKLFF.

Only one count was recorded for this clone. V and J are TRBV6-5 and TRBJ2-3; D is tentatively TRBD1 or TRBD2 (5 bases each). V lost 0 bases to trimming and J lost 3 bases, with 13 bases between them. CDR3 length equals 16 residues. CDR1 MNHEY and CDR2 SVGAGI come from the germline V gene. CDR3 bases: TGTGCCAGCAGTTACTCGATGGGGGAGTGGACAGATACGCAGTATTTT. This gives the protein CASSYSMGEWTDTQYF.

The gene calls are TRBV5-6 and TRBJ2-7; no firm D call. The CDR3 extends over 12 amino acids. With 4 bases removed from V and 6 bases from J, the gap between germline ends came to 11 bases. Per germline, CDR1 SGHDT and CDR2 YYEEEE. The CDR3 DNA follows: TGTGCCAGCAGCCCGCAAAGGACCGAGCAGTACTTC. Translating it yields CASSPQRTEQYF.

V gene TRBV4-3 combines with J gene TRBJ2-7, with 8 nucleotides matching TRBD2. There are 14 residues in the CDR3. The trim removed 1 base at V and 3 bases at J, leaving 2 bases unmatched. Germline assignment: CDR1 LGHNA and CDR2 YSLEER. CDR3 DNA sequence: TGCGCCAGCAGCCAAGTTAGCGGGGACTACGAGCAGTACTTC. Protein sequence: CASSQVSGDYEQYF.

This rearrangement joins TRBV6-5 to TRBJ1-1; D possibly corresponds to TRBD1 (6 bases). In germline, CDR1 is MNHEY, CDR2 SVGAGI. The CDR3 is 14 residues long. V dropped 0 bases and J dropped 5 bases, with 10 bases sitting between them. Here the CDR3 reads CASSYSGGYTEAFF. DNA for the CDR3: TGTGCCAGCAGTTACTCAGGGGGATATACTGAAGCTTTCTTT.

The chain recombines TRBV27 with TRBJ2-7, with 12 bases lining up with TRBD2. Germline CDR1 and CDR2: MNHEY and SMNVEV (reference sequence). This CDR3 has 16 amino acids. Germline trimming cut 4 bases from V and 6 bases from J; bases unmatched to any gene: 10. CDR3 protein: CASSSTSGGFFVEQYF. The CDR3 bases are TGTGCCAGCAGTTCAACTAGCGGGGGGTTTTTCGTCGAGCAGTACTTC.

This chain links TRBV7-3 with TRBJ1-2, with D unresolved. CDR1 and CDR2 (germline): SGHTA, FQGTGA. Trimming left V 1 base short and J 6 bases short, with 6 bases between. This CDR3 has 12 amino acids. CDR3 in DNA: TGTGCCAGCAGCTTAAATGGGAATGGCTACACCTTC. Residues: CASSLNGNGYTF. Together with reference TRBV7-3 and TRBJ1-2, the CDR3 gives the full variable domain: GAGVSQTPSNKVTEKGKYVELRCDPISGHTALYWYRQSLGQGPEFLIYFQGTGAADDSGLPNDRFFAVRPEGSVSTLKIQRTERGDSAVYLCASSLNGNGYTFGSGTRLTVV.

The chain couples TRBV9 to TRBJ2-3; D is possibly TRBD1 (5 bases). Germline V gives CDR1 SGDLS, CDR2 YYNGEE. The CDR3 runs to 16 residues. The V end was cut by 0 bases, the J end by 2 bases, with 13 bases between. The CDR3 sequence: CASSVGGAATTDTQYF. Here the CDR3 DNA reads TGTGCCAGCAGCGTAGGGGGCGCGGCGACCACAGATACGCAGTATTTT.

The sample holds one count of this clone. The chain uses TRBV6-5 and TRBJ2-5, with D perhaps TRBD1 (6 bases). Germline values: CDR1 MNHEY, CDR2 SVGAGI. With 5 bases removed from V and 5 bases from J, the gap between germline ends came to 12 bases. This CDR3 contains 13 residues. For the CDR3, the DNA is TGTGCCAGCAGTGGCAGGGGAATGGAGACCCAGTACTTC. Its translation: CASSGRGMETQYF.

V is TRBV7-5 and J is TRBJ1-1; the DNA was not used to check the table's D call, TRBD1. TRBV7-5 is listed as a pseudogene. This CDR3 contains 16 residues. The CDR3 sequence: CARSWGDRGLNTEAFF. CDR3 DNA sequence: TGTGCCAGAAGCTGGGGGGACAGGGGCTTGAACACTGAAGCTTTCTTT.

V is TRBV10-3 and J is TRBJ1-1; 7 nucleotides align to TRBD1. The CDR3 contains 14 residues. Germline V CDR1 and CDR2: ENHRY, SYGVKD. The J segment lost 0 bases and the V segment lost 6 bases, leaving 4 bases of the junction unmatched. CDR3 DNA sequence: TGTGCCATCAGGGGGGACAGTTTGAACACTGAAGCTTTCTTT. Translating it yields CAIRGDSLNTEAFF.

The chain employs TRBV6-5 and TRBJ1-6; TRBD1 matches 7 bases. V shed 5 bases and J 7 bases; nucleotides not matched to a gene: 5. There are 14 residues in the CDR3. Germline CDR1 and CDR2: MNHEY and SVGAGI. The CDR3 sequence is CASSGDSGNSPLHF. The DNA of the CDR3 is TGTGCCAGCAGTGGGGACAGTGGAAATTCACCCCTCCACTTT.

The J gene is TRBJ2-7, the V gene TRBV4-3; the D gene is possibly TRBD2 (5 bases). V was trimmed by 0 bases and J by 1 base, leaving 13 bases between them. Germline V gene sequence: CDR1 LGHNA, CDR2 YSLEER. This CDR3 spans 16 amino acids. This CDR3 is CASSQDPGEGSYEQYF. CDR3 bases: TGCGCCAGCAGCCAAGATCCCGGGGAAGGATCCTACGAGCAGTACTTC.